Below, 11 T cell receptor beta chains from the same sample are listed, as sequenced in a study of T cell responses to AZD1222 COVID-19 vaccine. Assay used: immunoSEQ multiplex PCR; TCRdb lists only in-frame clones, some missing. The top ten clones hold 1.1% of a sample with under 150,000 clones, approximately 92% of them seen once. Sequences were derived from peripheral blood, sampled 28 days after the second AZD1222 dose. Every receptor here comes from an adult who received the AZD1222 COVID-19 vaccine.

V is TRBV12-3 or TRBV12-4 and J is TRBJ1-5, with a tentative D call TRBD1 (5 bases). The CDR3 loop spans 13 amino acids. V shed 6 bases and J shed 15 bases, with 21 bases lying between them. The CDR3 protein is CASSPNIGGYRHF. CDR3 coding DNA: TGTGCCAGCAGCCCGAATATTGGGGGATATCGGCATTTT.

The chain combines TRBV7-9 with TRBJ2-7; D is possibly TRBD1 (6 bases). CDR1 is SEHNR, CDR2 FQNEAQ, per germline (reference sequence). The CDR3 runs to 11 residues. V was cut by 5 bases and J by 7 bases, with 9 bases left in between. CDR3 protein: CASSQQGEQYF. CDR3 sequence (DNA): TGTGCCAGCAGCCAACAGGGAGAGCAGTACTTC.

This clone was seen a handful of times. V and J are TRBV19 and TRBJ2-7; 8 nucleotides match TRBD1. The CDR3 has 16 amino acids. The germline CDR1 and CDR2 sequences are LNHDA and SQIVND (reference sequence). V gave up 3 bases and J gave up 5 bases; unmatched junction bases: 12. The DNA of the CDR3 is TGTGCCAGTAGTATTTTTGCGACAGGGGTTTTCAACGAGCAGTACTTC. It yields the protein CASSIFATGVFNEQYF.

This clone was seen a few times. The chain combines TRBV7-2 with TRBJ2-2; 7 bases map to TRBD2. Germline-derived CDR1 and CDR2 are SGHTA and FQGNSA. Unmatched junction bases numbered 6, after V lost 4 bases and J lost 4 bases. This CDR3 is 15 amino acids long. DNA for the CDR3: TGTGCCAGCAGCTCGCTACTAGCGTCCACCGGGGAGCTGTTTTTT. This translates into CASSSLLASTGELFF.

The chain joins TRBV28 to TRBJ2-2, with no clear D. V lost 5 bases, J lost 13 bases, and 11 bases lay in between. Looked up from germline, CDR1 is MDHEN and CDR2 is SYDVKM. The CDR3 runs to 11 residues. CDR3 region: CASSDIILLFF. CDR3 nucleotide sequence: TGTGCCAGCAGTGACATAATATTGCTGTTTTTT.

This rearrangement joins TRBV19 to TRBJ2-1, with D possibly TRBD1 on 5 matching bases. CDR3 size: 16 residues. CDR1 is LNHDA, CDR2 SQIVND, per germline (reference sequence). Trimming took 8 bases from V and 8 from J, leaving 25 bases between them. The CDR3 loop is CASGRPGDSQGDEQFF. Written as DNA, the CDR3 is TGTGCCAGTGGACGCCCCGGAGACTCCCAGGGTGATGAGCAGTTCTTC.

This rearrangement joins TRBV5-1 to TRBJ1-1; unclear D gene. The CDR3 totals 13 residues. The germline V gene encodes CDR1 SGHRS and CDR2 YFSETQ. V was trimmed by 0 bases and J by 3 bases, leaving 6 bases between them. The CDR3 nucleotides read TGCGCCAGCAGCTTGGCCCGATACACTGAAGCTTTCTTT. Translating it yields CASSLARYTEAFF. Based on the CDR3 plus reference TRBV5-1 and TRBJ1-1, the full variable domain is KAGVTQTPRYLIKTRGQQVTLSCSPISGHRSVSWYQQTPGQGLQFLFEYFSETQRNKGNFPGRFSGRQFSNSRSEMNVSTLELGDSALYLCASSLARYTEAFFGQGTRLTVV.

Only one count was recorded for this clone. The chain joins TRBV4-2 to TRBJ2-7; 7 bases map to TRBD2. CDR3 length: 15 residues. V lost 1 base, J lost 4 bases, and 7 bases stayed unmatched. Germline CDR1 LGHNA, CDR2 YNFKEQ. The DNA for the CDR3 is TGTGCCAGCAGCCAAGCGGGGCTAGCGGTTTACGAGCAGTACTTC. It codes for CASSQAGLAVYEQYF.

The chain employs TRBV19 and TRBJ1-1; possible D gene TRBD1, 6 bases. This CDR3 spans 12 amino acids. Trimming took 6 bases from V and 7 from J, leaving 12 bases between them. Per the germline V gene, CDR1 is LNHDA and CDR2 is SQIVND (reference sequence). CDR3 nucleotide sequence: TGTGCCAGTAGGCACGGGGGCCTTGAAGCTTTCTTT. This translates into CASRHGGLEAFF.

The chain joins TRBV19 to TRBJ1-6, with D possibly TRBD1 on 6 matching bases. V lost 8 bases and J 7 bases, leaving 15 bases between the germline ends. Germline CDR1 reads LNHDA; CDR2 reads SQIVND (reference sequence). The CDR3 length is 14 residues. CDR3 loop: CASSDRSRNSPLHF. In nucleotides, the CDR3 is TGTGCCAGTTCAGACAGGAGTCGGAATTCACCCCTCCACTTT.

The chain couples TRBV11-1 to TRBJ1-3, with D unresolved. V lost 2 bases and J lost 3, with 14 bases in between. The CDR3 runs 16 residues. Germline CDR1 SGHAT, CDR2 FQDESV (reference sequence). The chain's CDR3 is CASSLLRRTDGNTIYF. The CDR3 nucleotides read TGTGCCAGCAGCTTACTCCGACGGACCGATGGAAACACCATATATTTT.